This T cell receptor beta chain was captured by sequencing in a study of breast tumors, draining lymph nodes, adjacent tissues. Study-wide findings and caveats: Tumor repertoires ranked between lymph nodes and nontumor tissue in diversity, with V and J gene preferences. Luminal-like breast cancer showed significantly higher tumor–nontumor repertoire similarity than basal-like. Findings are consistent with lymph node origin and intratumoral expansion of most tumor T cells.

TCRdb called the multiplex PCR reads again in MiXCR, with one record for every CDR3 protein. The table has some 130,000 distinct CDR3 sequences, just under 20% seen once. CDR1 is WSHSY and CDR2 is SAAADI in the germline V gene. The CDR3 is 13 residues long. Trimming removed 7 bases from V and 16 bases from J; junction bases left unmatched: 10. A note on this clonotype: Its matching antigen is unknown. This clone may be a read error of a much larger clone one base away.

Axillary draining lymph nodes of breast cancer patients supplied the node samples. V is TRBV10-2 and J is TRBJ2-1; 13 nucleotides line up with TRBD2. The sample comprised axillary lymph node tissue. The source of this sequence is a female donor with breast cancer. Some clones in this sample may be carry-over from other donors' samples. The CDR3 reads CASNGLAGVHRFF. The CDR3 nucleotides are TGCGCCAGCAACGGACTAGCGGGAGTCCATAGATTCTTC.